Listed below are T cell receptor beta chains from one sample, sequenced in a study of tumor and adjacent non-tumor tissue in lung cancer. TCRdb used MiXCR to reprocess the multiplex PCR reads, holding one entry per CDR3 protein. In the table there are 200,000 to 250,000 distinct CDR3 sequences, over 55% of which are singletons. Sequenced material: lung tumor tissue. Receptors were obtained from a man in his 60s with non-small cell lung cancer. Both conserved end residues are part of each CDR3. The order of the fields is clone size, J gene, D gene, V gene, CDR3 DNA, CDR3 protein. D genes are given only for firm matches. Only part of the rows carry a size: once, few, many, or a class if the clone is expanded.

>.|TRBJ2-1|TRBD2|TRBV5-5
TGTGCCAGCAGCTTGTTAGGCGGGAGGGCCGTCAATGAGCAGTTCTTC
CASSLLGGRAVNEQFF
>.|TRBJ2-1|TRBD2|TRBV6-1
TGTGCCACCCGACCCCCGGGACTAGGTAATGATGAGCATTTCTTC
CATRPPGLGNDEHFF
>.|TRBJ2-5|.|TRBV6-5
TGTGCCAGCCGTGGGTTCCCCCAAGAGACCCAGTACTTC
CASRGFPQETQYF
>many|TRBJ1-6|.|TRBV28
TGTGCCAGCAGTGGTCAGGGGTATTCACCCCTCCACTTT
CASSGQGYSPLHF
>.|TRBJ1-2|.|TRBV12-3/TRBV12-4
TGTGCCAACCAGAAAATCCCTAGCTATGGGTACACCTTC
CANQKIPSYGYTF
>.|TRBJ2-2|.|TRBV10-2
TGCGCCAGCAGTGGAGGTAGTTCGAACACCTGGGAGCTGTTTTTT
CASSGGSSNTWELFF
>.|TRBJ2-4|TRBD2|TRBV12-3/TRBV12-4
TGTGCCAGCAGTTTGACGGGGGGGCTAGCCAAAAACATTCAGTACTTC
CASSLTGGLAKNIQYF
>.|TRBJ2-2|.|TRBV11-1
TGTGCCAGCAGTCCGCGGACCGCGGAGCTGTCTTTT
CASSPRTAELSF
>.|TRBJ1-1|.|TRBV7-9
TGTGCCAGCAGTTCACCCAGGGCGCAGCTTTTGAACACTGAAGCTTTCTTT
CASSSPRAQLLNTEAFF
>.|TRBJ2-1|TRBD2|TRBV11-2
TGTGTCAGCAGCTCCGAACTAGCGGGGGGGCCGCAGTTCTTC
CVSSSELAGGPQFF
>.|TRBJ2-7|.|TRBV5-4
TGTGCCAGCAGCGTGGACGGTGGGGGGGAGCAGTACTTC
CASSVDGGGEQYF
>.|TRBJ2-5|TRBD1|TRBV4-3
TGCGCCAGCAGTCAAGGGACAGTGGGCGTTCAAGAGACCCAGTACTTC
CASSQGTVGVQETQYF
>few|TRBJ2-3|.|TRBV11-2
TGTTCCAGCAGCTTAGGCGTGCGTTCTAGTACAGATACGCAGTATTTT
CSSSLGVRSSTDTQYF
>.|TRBJ2-7|TRBD2|TRBV5-1
TGCGCCAGCAGCCAGACTAGCGGGACCCCCAACGAGCAGTACTTC
CASSQTSGTPNEQYF
>.|TRBJ2-5|.|TRBV20-1
TGCAGTGCTAGAGGGCCGGGACCCCAGCCACCGGAGACCCAGTACTTC
CSARGPGPQPPETQYF